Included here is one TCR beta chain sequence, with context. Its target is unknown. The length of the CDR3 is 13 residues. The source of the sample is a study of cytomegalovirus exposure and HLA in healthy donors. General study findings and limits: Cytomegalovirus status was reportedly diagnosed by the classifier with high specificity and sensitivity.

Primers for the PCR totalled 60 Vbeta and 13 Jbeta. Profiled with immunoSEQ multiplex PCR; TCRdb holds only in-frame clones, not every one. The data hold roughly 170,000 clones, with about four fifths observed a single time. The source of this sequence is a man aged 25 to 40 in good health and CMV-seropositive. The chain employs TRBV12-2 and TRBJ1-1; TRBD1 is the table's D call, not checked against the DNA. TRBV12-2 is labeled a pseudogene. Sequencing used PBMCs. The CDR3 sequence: CASRLDQGVVAFF. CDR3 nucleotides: TGTGCAAGTCGCTTAGACCAGGGGGTAGTAGCTTTCTTT.